One sample yielded the 20 T cell receptor beta chains listed below, sequenced in a study of blood T cell repertoires in COVID-19. Using immunoSEQ multiplex PCR, the repertoire was profiled, and TCRdb retains in-frame clones only, with some absent. In the table there are 200,000 to 250,000 clones, roughly 85% of which are singletons. Sequencing was performed on peripheral blood. The receptors here all came from a man aged 45-60 years who had recovered from COVID-19.

CDR3 DNA sequence: TGTGCCAGCAGGCTCGGCAGGTACGAGCAGTACTTC. It encodes CASRLGRYEQYF. The chain uses TRBV28 and TRBJ2-7; no clear D. The germline V and J ends were trimmed by 6 bases and 4 bases, with 10 bases remaining between them. The CDR3 loop spans 12 amino acids. Germline CDR1 reads MDHEN; CDR2 reads SYDVKM. Full variable domain (remainder filled in from reference TRBV28 and TRBJ2-7): DVKVTQSSRYLVKRTGEKVFLECVQDMDHENMFWYRQDPGLGLRLIYFSYDVKMKEKGDIPEGYSVSREKKERFSLILESASTNQTSMYLCASRLGRYEQYFGPGTRLTVT.

This chain joins TRBV30 and TRBJ2-7; possible D gene TRBD1, 6 bases. V lost 0 bases and J lost 1, with 10 bases in between. Germline values: CDR1 GTSNPN, CDR2 SVGIG (reference sequence). The CDR3 loop spans 14 amino acids. CDR3 coding DNA: TGTGCCTGGAGTGTTGGGGGCGTGTCCTACGAGCAGTACTTC. It codes for CAWSVGGVSYEQYF. Together with reference TRBV30 and TRBJ2-7, the CDR3 gives the full variable domain: SQTIHQWPATLVQPVGSPLSLECTVEGTSNPNLYWYRQAAGRGLQLLFYSVGIGQISSEVPQNLSASRPQDRQFILSSKKLLLSDSGFYLCAWSVGGVSYEQYFGPGTRLTVT.

This clone has a handful of counts. The chain employs TRBV3-1 (or the pseudogene TRBV3-2) and TRBJ2-7, with a possible D match to TRBD2 (6 bases). The CDR3 is 14 amino acids. The V gene's germline CDR1 is LGHDT and CDR2 YNNKEL (reference sequence). Trimming removed 4 bases at V and 4 bases at J, with 14 bases between. This chain's CDR3 is CASSRAGQSYEQYF. In DNA form, the CDR3 reads TGTGCCAGCAGCCGAGCGGGCCAATCTTACGAGCAGTACTTC.

This chain joins TRBV28 and TRBJ2-7; the match to TRBD1 covers 8 bases. Trimming removed 3 bases from V and 2 bases from J; junction bases left unmatched: 12. Germline V CDR1 and CDR2: MDHEN, SYDVKM. This CDR3 is built from 17 residues. The CDR3 nucleotides read TGTGCCAGCAGTTTCCCCACCGACAGGGGTGGACCCTACGAGCAGTACTTC. Amino acids: CASSFPTDRGGPYEQYF.

The chain has TRBV6-5 and TRBJ2-3; 9 bases fit TRBD2. The CDR3 has 14 amino acids. Germline loops: CDR1 MNHEY, CDR2 SVGAGI. V shed 10 bases, J shed 0 bases, and the junction held 5 bases outside the gene matches. CDR3 loop: CATRLAASTDTQYF. The DNA for the CDR3 is TGTGCCACCCGACTAGCGGCCAGCACAGATACGCAGTATTTT.

The chain combines TRBV5-4 with TRBJ2-7; 9 nucleotides agree with TRBD2. With 1 base clipped from V and 2 bases from J, the junction kept 10 bases outside the gene matches. This CDR3 is 17 amino acids long. Germline CDR1 SGHNT, CDR2 YYREEE (reference sequence). The CDR3 DNA follows: TGTGCCAGCAGCTTGACCCAGCTAGCGGGATATACCTACGAGCAGTACTTC. This codes for CASSLTQLAGYTYEQYF. The complete variable domain, with remaining parts taken from reference TRBV5-4 and TRBJ2-7, reads ETGVTQSPTHLIKTRGQQVTLRCSSQSGHNTVSWYQQALGQGPQFIFQYYREEENGRGNFPPRFSGLQFPNYSSELNVNALELDDSALYLCASSLTQLAGYTYEQYFGPGTRLTVT.

The chain carries TRBV28 and TRBJ2-7; 8 nucleotides match TRBD1. The CDR3 covers 17 residues. Germline CDR1 and CDR2: MDHEN and SYDVKM. The trim removed 5 bases at V and 4 bases at J, leaving 16 bases unmatched. CDR3 nucleotides: TGTGCCAGCAGTAGCTCCGGGACAGGTGGTGGGGTATACGAGCAGTACTTC. Translation gives CASSSSGTGGGVYEQYF.

This rearrangement joins TRBV19 to TRBJ1-5; possibly TRBD1 for D (5 bases). The CDR3 is 14 amino acids. Per the germline V gene, CDR1 is LNHDA and CDR2 is SQIVND (reference sequence). V shed 7 bases and J shed 4 bases, with 14 bases lying between them. This CDR3 reads CASNNPGGNQPQHF. Written as DNA, the CDR3 is TGTGCCAGTAACAACCCTGGGGGGAATCAGCCCCAGCATTTT.

This rearrangement joins TRBV5-1 to TRBJ2-1; 16 bases fit TRBD2. Trimming at V came to 4 bases and at J to 1 base, leaving 5 bases not matched to a gene. The CDR3 is 18 residues long. The germline V gene encodes CDR1 SGHRS and CDR2 YFSETQ. CDR3: CASSVGTSGRGSYNEQFF. The CDR3 DNA reads TGCGCCAGCAGCGTCGGGACTAGCGGGAGGGGATCCTACAATGAGCAGTTCTTC.

The V and J genes are TRBV28 and TRBJ1-1; D unresolved. The length of the CDR3 is 15 residues. Deletions cut 8 bases from V and 6 bases from J, with 22 bases between. Germline V CDR1 and CDR2: MDHEN, SYDVKM. CDR3 in DNA: TGTGCCAGCGGTGCGGGAGAAAGGGCTAACGCTGAAGCTTTCTTT. Translating gives CASGAGERANAEAFF.

This rearrangement joins TRBV11-2 to TRBJ2-1; 7 positions match TRBD2. Germline CDR1 SGHAT, CDR2 FQNNGV. V dropped 4 bases and J dropped 4; count of bases not matched to a gene: 10. The CDR3 has 16 amino acids. This CDR3 is CASSSYSGLLYNEQFF. CDR3 nucleotides: TGTGCCAGCAGCTCGTATAGCGGGCTTCTTTACAATGAGCAGTTCTTC.

The chain employs TRBV27 and TRBJ2-2; TRBD2 matches 10 bases. The CDR3 contains 16 residues. V was pared by 7 bases and J by 4 bases, with 9 bases of the junction left unmatched. Germline V gene lookup returns CDR1 MNHEY and CDR2 SMNVEV (reference sequence). The CDR3 region is CASTSGSGRFTGELFF. The CDR3 DNA is TGTGCCAGCACTTCGGGTAGCGGGAGGTTCACCGGGGAGCTGTTTTTT.

The chain uses TRBV28 and TRBJ1-5, with 9 bases that match TRBD1. With V trimmed by 7 bases and J by 3 bases, 10 bases remained unmatched. Germline V gene lookup returns CDR1 MDHEN and CDR2 SYDVKM. The CDR3 extends over 16 amino acids. The CDR3 region has the DNA TGTGCCAGCAACCGGGACAGGGCCTTGAACAATCAGCCCCAGCATTTT. Translating it yields CASNRDRALNNQPQHF.

In DNA, the CDR3 is TGTGCCAGCAGCTTGGCCGGGTCATATGGCTACACCTTC. Residues: CASSLAGSYGYTF. The V gene is TRBV5-5, the J gene TRBJ1-2; no firm D call. This CDR3 contains 13 residues. V lost 0 bases, J lost 5 bases, and 8 bases lay in between. Germline assignment: CDR1 SGHKS and CDR2 YYEKEE (reference sequence). The complete variable domain, with remaining parts taken from reference TRBV5-5 and TRBJ1-2, reads DAGVTQSPTHLIKTRGQQVTLRCSPISGHKSVSWYQQVLGQGPQFIFQYYEKEERGRGNFPDRFSARQFPNYSSELNVNALLLGDSALYLCASSLAGSYGYTFGSGTRLTVV.

The chain links TRBV9 to TRBJ2-2; D not certain. Per the germline V gene, CDR1 is SGDLS and CDR2 is YYNGEE. Deletions cut 0 bases from V and 0 bases from J, with 6 bases between. This CDR3 is 15 amino acids long. CDR3 residues: CASSVAPANTGELFF. The CDR3 DNA is TGTGCCAGCAGCGTAGCCCCCGCGAACACCGGGGAGCTGTTTTTT.

The rearrangement joins TRBV7-9 to TRBJ1-5; the match to TRBD1 covers 7 bases. The length of the CDR3 is 12 residues. V lost 1 base, J lost 11 bases, and 2 bases stayed unmatched. Germline lookup yields CDR1 SEHNR and CDR2 FQNEAQ (reference sequence). The CDR3 loop is CASSLGGTAQHF. Written as DNA, the CDR3 is TGTGCCAGCAGCTTAGGGGGGACAGCCCAGCATTTT.

The chain carries TRBV30 and TRBJ2-3; 8 bases agree with TRBD2. The V gene end was trimmed by 0 bases and the J gene end by 0 bases; junction bases not matched to a gene: 8. Per germline, CDR1 GTSNPN and CDR2 SVGIG (reference sequence). CDR3 length equals 17 residues. The CDR3 sequence: CAWSVLLSGASTDTQYF. The CDR3 nucleotides are TGTGCCTGGAGTGTACTACTTAGCGGGGCTAGCACAGATACGCAGTATTTT.

The rearrangement links TRBV19 to TRBJ2-3, with 8 bases lining up with TRBD2. Trimming at V came to 6 bases and at J to 0 bases, leaving 14 bases not matched to a gene. CDR3 size: 18 residues. Germline V gene data show CDR1 as LNHDA and CDR2 as SQIVND (reference sequence). CDR3 bases: TGTGCCAGTAGCGGGGAGGCAGCGGGAGTTCTAAGCACAGATACGCAGTATTTT. This gives the protein CASSGEAAGVLSTDTQYF.

This clone has just a few counts. This chain connects TRBV7-2 to TRBJ2-1, with D possibly matching TRBD2 (5 bases). Trimming took 5 bases from V and 12 from J, leaving 17 bases between them. The CDR3 has 13 amino acids. The germline gives CDR1 SGHTA, CDR2 FQGNSA. CDR3 nucleotide sequence: TGTGCCAGCAGCCCGAGGCGGGCCTGGGGGCAGTTCTTC. It translates to CASSPRRAWGQFF.

This clone has just a few counts. The chain has TRBV6-6 and TRBJ1-4; D is undetermined. Trimming pared 3 bases from V and 6 bases from J, leaving 14 bases between. The germline gives CDR1 MNHNY, CDR2 SVGAGI (reference sequence). This CDR3 spans 15 amino acids. CDR3 amino acids: CASSYIGGRDEKLFF. CDR3 sequence (DNA): TGTGCCAGCAGTTATATCGGAGGTCGTGATGAAAAACTGTTTTTT.